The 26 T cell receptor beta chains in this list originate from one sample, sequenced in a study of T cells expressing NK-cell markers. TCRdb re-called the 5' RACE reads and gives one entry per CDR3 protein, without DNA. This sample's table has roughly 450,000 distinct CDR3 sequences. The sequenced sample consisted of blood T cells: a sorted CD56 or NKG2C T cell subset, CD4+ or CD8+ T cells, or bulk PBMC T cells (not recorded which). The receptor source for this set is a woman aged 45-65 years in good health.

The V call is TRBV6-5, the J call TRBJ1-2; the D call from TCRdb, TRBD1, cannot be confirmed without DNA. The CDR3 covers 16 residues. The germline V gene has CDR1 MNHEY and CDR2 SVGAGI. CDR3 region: CASSYAGTGGAGGYTF.

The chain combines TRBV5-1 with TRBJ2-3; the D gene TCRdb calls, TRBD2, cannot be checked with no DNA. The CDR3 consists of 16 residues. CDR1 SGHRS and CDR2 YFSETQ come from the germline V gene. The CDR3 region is CASSLEGGPSTDTQYF.

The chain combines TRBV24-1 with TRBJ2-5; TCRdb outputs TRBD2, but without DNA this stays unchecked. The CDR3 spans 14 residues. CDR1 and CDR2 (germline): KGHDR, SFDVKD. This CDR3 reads CATRARAGRETQYF.

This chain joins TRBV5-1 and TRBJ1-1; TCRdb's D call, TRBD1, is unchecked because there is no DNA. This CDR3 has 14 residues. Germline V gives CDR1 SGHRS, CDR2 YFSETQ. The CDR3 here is CASSWTGSSTEAFF.

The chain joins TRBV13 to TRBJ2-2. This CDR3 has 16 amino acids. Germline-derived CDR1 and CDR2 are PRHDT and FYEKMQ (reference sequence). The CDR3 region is CASSLVAFANTGELFF.

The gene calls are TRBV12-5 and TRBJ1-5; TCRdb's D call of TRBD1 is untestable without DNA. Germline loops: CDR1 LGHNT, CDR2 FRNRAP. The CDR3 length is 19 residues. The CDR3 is CASGLGTKQGGNSNQPQHF. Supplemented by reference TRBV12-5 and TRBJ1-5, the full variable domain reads DARVTQTPRHKVTEMGQEVTMRCQPILGHNTVFWYRQTMMQGLELLAYFRNRAPLDDSGMPKDRFSAEMPDATLATLKIQPSEPRDSAVYFCASGLGTKQGGNSNQPQHFGDGTRLSIL.

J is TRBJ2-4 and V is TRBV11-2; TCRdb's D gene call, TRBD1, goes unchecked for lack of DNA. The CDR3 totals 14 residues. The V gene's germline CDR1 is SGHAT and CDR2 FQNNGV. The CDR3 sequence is CASSLARTVNIQYF.

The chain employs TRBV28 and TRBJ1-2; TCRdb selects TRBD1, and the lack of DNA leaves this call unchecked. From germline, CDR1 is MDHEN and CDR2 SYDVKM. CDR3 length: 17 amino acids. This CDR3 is CASLGSGQGIANYGYTF.

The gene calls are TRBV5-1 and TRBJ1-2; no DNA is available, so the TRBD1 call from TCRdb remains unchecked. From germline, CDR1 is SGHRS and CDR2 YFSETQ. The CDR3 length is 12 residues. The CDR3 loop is CASSTDTYGYTF.

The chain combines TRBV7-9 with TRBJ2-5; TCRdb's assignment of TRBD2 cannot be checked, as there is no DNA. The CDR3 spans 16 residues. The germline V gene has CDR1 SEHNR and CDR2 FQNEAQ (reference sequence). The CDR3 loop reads CAIEGTSGTYGETQYF.

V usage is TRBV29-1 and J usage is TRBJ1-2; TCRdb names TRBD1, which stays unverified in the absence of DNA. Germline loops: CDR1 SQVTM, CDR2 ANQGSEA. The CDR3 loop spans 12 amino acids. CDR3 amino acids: CSGGGPDYGYTF.

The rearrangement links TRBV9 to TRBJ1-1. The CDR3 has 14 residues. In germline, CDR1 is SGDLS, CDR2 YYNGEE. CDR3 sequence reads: CASSDLRGITEAFF.

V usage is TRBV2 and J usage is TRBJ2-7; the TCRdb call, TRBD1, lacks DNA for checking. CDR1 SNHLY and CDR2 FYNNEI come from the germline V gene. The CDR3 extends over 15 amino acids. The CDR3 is CASSLGQVPSYEQYF.

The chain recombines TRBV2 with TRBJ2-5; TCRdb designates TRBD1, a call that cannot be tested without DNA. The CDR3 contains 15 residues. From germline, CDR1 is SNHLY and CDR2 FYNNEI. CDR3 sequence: CASSEEAGPQETQYF.

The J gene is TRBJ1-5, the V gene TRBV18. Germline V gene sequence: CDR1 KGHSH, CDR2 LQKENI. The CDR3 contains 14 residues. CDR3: CASSPRDSNQPQHF. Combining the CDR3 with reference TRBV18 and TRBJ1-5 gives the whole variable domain NAGVMQNPRHLVRRRGQEARLRCSPMKGHSHVYWYRQLPEEGLKFMVYLQKENIIDESGMPKERFSAEFPKEGPSILRIQQVVRGDSAAYFCASSPRDSNQPQHFGDGTRLSIL.

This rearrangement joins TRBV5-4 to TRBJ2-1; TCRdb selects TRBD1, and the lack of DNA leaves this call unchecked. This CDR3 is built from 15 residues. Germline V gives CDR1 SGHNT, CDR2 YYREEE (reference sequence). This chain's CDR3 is CASSSPGGPHNEQFF.

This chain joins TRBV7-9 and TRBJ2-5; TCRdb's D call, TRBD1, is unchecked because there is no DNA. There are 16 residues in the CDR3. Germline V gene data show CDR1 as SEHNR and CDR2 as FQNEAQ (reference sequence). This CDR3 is CASSLDGGRTQETQYF. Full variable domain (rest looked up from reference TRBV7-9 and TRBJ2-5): DTGVSQNPRHKITKRGQNVTFRCDPISEHNRLYWYRQTLGQGPEFLTYFQNEAQLEKSRLLSDRFSAERPKGSFSTLEIQRTEQGDSAMYLCASSLDGGRTQETQYFGPGTRLLVL.

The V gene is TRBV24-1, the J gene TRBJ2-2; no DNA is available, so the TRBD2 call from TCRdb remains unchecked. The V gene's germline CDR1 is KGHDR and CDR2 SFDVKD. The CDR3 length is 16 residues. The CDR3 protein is CATSDSRGTNGWELFF.

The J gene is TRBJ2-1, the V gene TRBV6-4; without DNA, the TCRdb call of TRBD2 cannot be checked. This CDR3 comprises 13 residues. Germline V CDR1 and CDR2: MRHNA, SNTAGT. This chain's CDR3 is CASSEGPYNEQFF.

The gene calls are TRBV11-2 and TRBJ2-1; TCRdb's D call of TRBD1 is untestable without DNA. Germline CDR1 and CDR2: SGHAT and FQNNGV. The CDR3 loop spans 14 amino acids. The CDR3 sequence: CASSLGGIRRTQFF.

The CDR3 protein is CATSDPRDRDTGELFF. The rearrangement joins TRBV24-1 to TRBJ2-2; TCRdb indicates TRBD1, and absent DNA this call remains unverified. The germline gives CDR1 KGHDR, CDR2 SFDVKD. This CDR3 spans 16 amino acids.

This chain's CDR3 is CASSSSLDEKLFF. The V gene is TRBV5-5, the J gene TRBJ1-4. The CDR3 totals 13 residues. The germline gives CDR1 SGHKS, CDR2 YYEKEE (reference sequence).

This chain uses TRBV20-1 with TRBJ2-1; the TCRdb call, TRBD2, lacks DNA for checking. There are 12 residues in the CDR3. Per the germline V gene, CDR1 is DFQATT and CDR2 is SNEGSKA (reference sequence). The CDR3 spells CSASHQKRAEFF.

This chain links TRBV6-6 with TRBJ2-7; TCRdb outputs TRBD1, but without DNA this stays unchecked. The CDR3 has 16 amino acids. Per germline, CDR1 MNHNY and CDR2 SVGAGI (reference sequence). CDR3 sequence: CASSYSFAGRNYEQYF.

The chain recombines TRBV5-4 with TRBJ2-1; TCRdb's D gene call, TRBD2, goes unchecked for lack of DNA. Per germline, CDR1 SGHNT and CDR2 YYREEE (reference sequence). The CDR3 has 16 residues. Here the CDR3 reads CASSSPGTSGSYEQFF.

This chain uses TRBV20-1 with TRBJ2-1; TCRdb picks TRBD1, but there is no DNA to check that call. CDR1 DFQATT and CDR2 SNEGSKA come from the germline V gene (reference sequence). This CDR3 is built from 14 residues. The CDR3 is CSATGTGSYNEQFF.